Below are 9 T cell receptor beta chains sequenced from a single sample in a study of blood T cell repertoires in COVID-19. Libraries were prepared by immunoSEQ multiplex PCR; TCRdb keeps only in-frame clonotypes and omits some of them. The repertoire holds around 150,000 clones, with roughly 81% as singletons. Sequences were obtained from PBMCs or T cells enriched from blood (not recorded which). Receptors originate from a woman aged 50 to 60 with acute COVID-19.

This clone was detected once. The CDR3 DNA reads TGTGCCACCAGGCTTCTGTGTGTTAGCGGGAGGCGGAGAAGCTACAATGAGCAGTTCTTC. It is translated as CATRLLCVSGRRRSYNEQFF. The chain recombines TRBV24-1 with TRBJ2-1; 10 nucleotides match TRBD2. J gave up 3 bases and V 7 bases, and 20 bases lay outside the gene matches. The CDR3 is 20 amino acids. CDR1 and CDR2 (germline): KGHDR, SFDVKD.

The chain recombines TRBV7-8 with TRBJ1-2, with TRBD1 matching over 10 bases. The CDR3 is made up of 15 amino acids. The V and J ends lost 3 bases and 7 bases, in that order; junction bases with no gene match: 8. Germline CDR1 is SGHVS and CDR2 is FQNEAQ. This CDR3 is CASSFLTGGGGGYTF. CDR3 DNA: TGTGCCAGCAGCTTTTTGACAGGGGGCGGGGGTGGCTACACCTTC. The complete variable domain, with remaining parts taken from reference TRBV7-8 and TRBJ1-2, reads GAGVSQSPRYKVAKRGQDVALRCDPISGHVSLFWYQQALGQGPEFLTYFQNEAQLDKSGLPSDRFFAERPEGSVSTLKIQRTQQEDSAVYLCASSFLTGGGGGYTFGSGTRLTVV.

The genes are TRBV7-9 and TRBJ1-1, with unresolved D. This CDR3 region has 13 residues. In germline, CDR1 is SEHNR, CDR2 FQNEAQ (reference sequence). V gave up 1 base and J gave up 4 bases, with 7 bases separating them. DNA of the CDR3: TGTGCCAGCAGCTTAGAGGCGGGCACTGAAGCTTTCTTT. Translation gives CASSLEAGTEAFF. The variable domain in full, completed from reference TRBV7-9 and TRBJ1-1, reads DTGVSQNPRHKITKRGQNVTFRCDPISEHNRLYWYRQTLGQGPEFLTYFQNEAQLEKSRLLSDRFSAERPKGSFSTLEIQRTEQGDSAMYLCASSLEAGTEAFFGQGTRLTVV.

The CDR3: CASRDSAYGYTF. The CDR3 DNA is TGCGCCAGCAGGGACAGCGCCTATGGCTACACCTTC. The chain is built from TRBV5-1 and TRBJ1-2, with a weak D call TRBD1 (6 bases). The germline CDR1 and CDR2 sequences are SGHRS and YFSETQ. The CDR3 loop spans 12 amino acids. The V gene lost 5 bases and the J gene lost 4 bases, with 9 bases spanning the gap. The complete variable domain, with remaining parts taken from reference TRBV5-1 and TRBJ1-2, reads KAGVTQTPRYLIKTRGQQVTLSCSPISGHRSVSWYQQTPGQGLQFLFEYFSETQRNKGNFPGRFSGRQFSNSRSEMNVSTLELGDSALYLCASRDSAYGYTFGSGTRLTVV.

This chain links TRBV30 with TRBJ1-2; TRBD1 might be the D (6 bases). Germline V lookup: CDR1 GTSNPN, CDR2 SVGIG (reference sequence). Between the trimmed V and J ends, which lost 3 bases and 7 bases, there was a span of 18 bases. This CDR3 has 14 amino acids. CDR3 residues: CAWRSGVLGGGYTF. DNA for the CDR3: TGTGCCTGGAGGTCAGGGGTGCTGGGTGGTGGCTACACCTTC.

The chain recombines TRBV10-3 with TRBJ2-7; 14 bases fit TRBD2. Germline V gene data show CDR1 as ENHRY and CDR2 as SYGVKD. This CDR3 has 13 amino acids. V was pared by 11 bases and J by 3 bases, with 3 bases of the junction left unmatched. In DNA form, the CDR3 reads TGTGCCTTAGGGACTAGCGGGAGCTACGAGCAGTACTTC. Residues: CALGTSGSYEQYF.

DNA of the CDR3: TGTGCCAGCAGTTACTCGAGTAGGGGGCAGCCCCAGCATTTT. The encoded protein is CASSYSSRGQPQHF. The chain joins TRBV6-6 to TRBJ1-5; D might be TRBD1 (6 bases). The CDR3 length is 14 residues. Germline CDR1 MNHNY, CDR2 SVGAGI (reference sequence). Between the trimmed V and J ends, which lost 0 bases and 7 bases, there was a span of 10 bases.

This clone was seen a few times. The rearrangement uses TRBV7-9 and TRBJ1-1; 7 nucleotides line up with TRBD1. CDR3 length: 14 amino acids. Germline V CDR1 and CDR2: SEHNR, FQNEAQ (reference sequence). V lost 5 bases, J lost 1 base, and 4 bases stayed unmatched. The DNA of the CDR3 is TGTGCCAGCAGCCGTCGGGACAGGAACACTGAAGCTTTCTTT. Translated: CASSRRDRNTEAFF.

This chain links TRBV4-3 with TRBJ2-1; 10 nucleotides agree with TRBD2. The germline V gene encodes CDR1 LGHNA and CDR2 YSLEER. The CDR3 has 16 amino acids. Unmatched junction bases numbered 6, after V lost 1 base and J lost 6 bases. The CDR3 here is CASSQGRLAGVNEQFF. The CDR3 DNA reads as TGCGCCAGCAGCCAAGGACGTCTAGCGGGAGTCAATGAGCAGTTCTTC.